Reported below is one T cell receptor beta chain. In the original analysis: Amplification of reference gene primers was used by the study to estimate nucleated cell counts. Clones were read by immunoSEQ multiplex PCR, and TCRdb kept only the in-frame ones, dropping some. V and J calls and clone size are as listed in that table; D and trimming were resolved from the DNA. The data show a few hundred thousand clones, 86% seen once. These data belong to a study of blood T cell repertoires in COVID-19. On the study more broadly: The United States, Italy and Spain were the sources of the acute and convalescent COVID-19 samples. Sample material is recorded as cDNA or gDNA derived from T cells, B-cell-depleted T cells, or PBMCs.

The CDR3 contains 14 residues. Looked up from germline, CDR1 is ENHRY and CDR2 is SYGVKD. Between the trimmed V and J ends, which lost 7 bases and 5 bases, there was a span of 14 bases. Sequencing was done on a sample of peripheral blood. The TCR comes from a man at least 80 years old with acute or convalescent COVID-19. This rearrangement joins TRBV10-3 to TRBJ2-2, with D possibly being TRBD1 (7 bases). The CDR3 sequence: CAIKGRGDTGELFF. In DNA form, the CDR3 reads TGTGCCATCAAGGGCAGGGGGGATACCGGGGAGCTGTTTTTT.